This T cell receptor beta chain was recovered during a study of blood T cell repertoires in COVID-19. There are 15 residues in the CDR3. Germline V gives CDR1 LGHNA, CDR2 YSLEER. V was clipped by 1 base and J by 0 bases, with 10 bases between them. This clone was recorded once. Repertoires were generated with immunoSEQ multiplex PCR, while TCRdb's copy carries only in-frame clones and drops some. The sample holds over 200,000 clones, about 87% seen once. This receptor was identified in a man aged 25 to 40 with COVID-19, enrolled during active disease. Material: peripheral blood. V usage is TRBV4-3 and J usage is TRBJ2-7; D possibly corresponds to TRBD1 (7 bases). This chain's CDR3 is CASSQGRGDSYEQYF. CDR3 DNA sequence: TGCGCCAGCAGCCAAGGCAGGGGGGACTCCTACGAGCAGTACTTC.